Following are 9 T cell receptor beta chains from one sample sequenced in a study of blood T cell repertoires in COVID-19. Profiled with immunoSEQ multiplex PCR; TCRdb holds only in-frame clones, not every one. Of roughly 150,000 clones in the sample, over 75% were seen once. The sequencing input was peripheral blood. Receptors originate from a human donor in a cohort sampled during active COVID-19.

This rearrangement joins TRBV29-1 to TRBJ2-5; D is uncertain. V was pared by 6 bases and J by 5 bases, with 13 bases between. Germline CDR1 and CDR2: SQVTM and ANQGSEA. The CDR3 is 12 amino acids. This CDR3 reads CSVVEVSETQYF. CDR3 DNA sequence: TGCAGCGTGGTAGAGGTTTCGGAGACCCAGTACTTC. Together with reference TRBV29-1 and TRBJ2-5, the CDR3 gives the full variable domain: SAVISQKPSRDICQRGTSLTIQCQVDSQVTMMFWYRQQPGQSLTLIATANQGSEATYESGFVIDKFPISRPNLTFSTLTVSNMSPEDSSIYLCSVVEVSETQYFGPGTRLLVL.

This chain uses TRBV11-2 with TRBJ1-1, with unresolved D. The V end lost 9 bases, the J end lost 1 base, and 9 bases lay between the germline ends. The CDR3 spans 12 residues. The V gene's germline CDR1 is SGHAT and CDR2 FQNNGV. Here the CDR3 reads CASKPGNTEAFF. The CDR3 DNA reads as TGTGCCAGTAAGCCAGGGAACACTGAAGCTTTCTTT.

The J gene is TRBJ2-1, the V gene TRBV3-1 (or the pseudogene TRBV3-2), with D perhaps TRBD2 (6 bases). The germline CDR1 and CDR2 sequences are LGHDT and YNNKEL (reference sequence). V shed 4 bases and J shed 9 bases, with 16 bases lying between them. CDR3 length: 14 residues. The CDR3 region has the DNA TGTGCCAGCAGCCCTACTCGGACTATCGCTGAGCAGTTCTTC. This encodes CASSPTRTIAEQFF.

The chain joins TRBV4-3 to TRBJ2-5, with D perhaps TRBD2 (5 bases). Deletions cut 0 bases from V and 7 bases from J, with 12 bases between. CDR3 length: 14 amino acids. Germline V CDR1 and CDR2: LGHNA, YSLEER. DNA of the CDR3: TGCGCCAGCAGCCAAGATCTACAGAGCGGGACCCAGTACTTC. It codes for CASSQDLQSGTQYF.

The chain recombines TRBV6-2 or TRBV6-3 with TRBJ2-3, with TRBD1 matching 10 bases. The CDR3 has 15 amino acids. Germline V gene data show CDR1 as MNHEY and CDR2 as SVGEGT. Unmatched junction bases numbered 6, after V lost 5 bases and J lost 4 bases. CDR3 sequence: CASSNRDRGADTQYF. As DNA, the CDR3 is TGTGCCAGCAGTAACCGGGACAGGGGTGCAGATACGCAGTATTTT.

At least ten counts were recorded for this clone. The CDR3 DNA follows: TGTGCCAGCACCAGACAGGGTCAAGGCTACACCTTC. Translating gives CASTRQGQGYTF. V and J are TRBV12-3 or TRBV12-4 and TRBJ1-2, with 7 bases that match TRBD1. This CDR3 region has 12 residues. J gave up 8 bases and V 7 bases, and 7 bases lay outside the gene matches.

The DNA for the CDR3 is TGTGCCAGCTCCCCCCAAAGGGTGGGGGGCACTGAAGCTTTCTTT. Its translation: CASSPQRVGGTEAFF. The chain employs TRBV18 and TRBJ1-1; a weak D match, TRBD1 (5 bases). V was shortened by 6 bases and J by 4 bases, with 18 bases between the two germline ends. The CDR3 extends over 15 amino acids. Germline V lookup: CDR1 KGHSH, CDR2 LQKENI.

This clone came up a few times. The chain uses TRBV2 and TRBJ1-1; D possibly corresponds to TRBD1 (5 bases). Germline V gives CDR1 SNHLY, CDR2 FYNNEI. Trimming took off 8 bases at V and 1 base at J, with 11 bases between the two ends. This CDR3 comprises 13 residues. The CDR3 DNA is TGTGCCAGCCGAGACAGCCAGAACACTGAAGCTTTCTTT. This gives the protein CASRDSQNTEAFF.

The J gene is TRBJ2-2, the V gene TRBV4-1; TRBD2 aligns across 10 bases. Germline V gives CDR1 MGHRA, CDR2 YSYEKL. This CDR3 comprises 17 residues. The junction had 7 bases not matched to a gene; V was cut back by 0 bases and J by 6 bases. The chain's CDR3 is CASSQEGSGRPSGELFF. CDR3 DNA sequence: TGCGCCAGCAGCCAAGAAGGTAGCGGGAGGCCGTCCGGGGAGCTGTTTTTT.